This T cell receptor beta chain was observed in a study of T cell responses to AZD1222 COVID-19 vaccine. Overall study results and limits: The reported proportion of spike-specific TCRs targeting unmutated variant regions was nearly half. Baseline testing showed seropositivity in only a handful of AZD1222 recipients. No day 14 peak samples; only post-peak repertoires were characterized. Among the donors, most were white British and more were female, and clonal diversity was possibly underestimated.

This CDR3 comprises 13 residues. CDR1 LNHDA and CDR2 SQIVND come from the germline V gene (reference sequence). The V end lost 6 bases, the J end lost 1 base, and 9 bases lay between the germline ends. TCRdb's table, derived via immunoSEQ multiplex PCR, lists solely in-frame clones and lacks some. The sample shows fewer than 150,000 clones, 75% to 90% of them seen only once. On this clone itself: The target antigen is unknown.

The receptor was isolated from an adult in good health. J is TRBJ1-1 and V is TRBV19; possible D gene TRBD1, 6 bases. The sample here was peripheral blood, taken on day 0 of AZD1222 vaccination. The CDR3 DNA follows: TGTGCCAGTAGCGGACAGAGGAACACTGAAGCTTTCTTT. Amino acids: CASSGQRNTEAFF.